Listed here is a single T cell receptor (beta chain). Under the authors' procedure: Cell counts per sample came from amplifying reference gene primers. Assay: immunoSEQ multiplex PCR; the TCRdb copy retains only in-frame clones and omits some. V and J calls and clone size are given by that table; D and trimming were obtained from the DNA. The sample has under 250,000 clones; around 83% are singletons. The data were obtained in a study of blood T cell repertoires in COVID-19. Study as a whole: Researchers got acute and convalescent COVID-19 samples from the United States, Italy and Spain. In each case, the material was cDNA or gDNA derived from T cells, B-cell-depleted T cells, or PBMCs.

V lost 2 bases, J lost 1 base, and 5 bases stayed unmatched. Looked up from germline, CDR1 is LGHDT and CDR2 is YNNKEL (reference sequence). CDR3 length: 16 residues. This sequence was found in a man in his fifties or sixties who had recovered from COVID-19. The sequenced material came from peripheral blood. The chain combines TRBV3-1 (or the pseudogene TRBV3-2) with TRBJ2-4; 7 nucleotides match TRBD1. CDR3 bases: TGTGCCAGCAGCCAAAGGGGGCTGGGGGCCAAAAACATTCAGTACTTC. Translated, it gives CASSQRGLGAKNIQYF.